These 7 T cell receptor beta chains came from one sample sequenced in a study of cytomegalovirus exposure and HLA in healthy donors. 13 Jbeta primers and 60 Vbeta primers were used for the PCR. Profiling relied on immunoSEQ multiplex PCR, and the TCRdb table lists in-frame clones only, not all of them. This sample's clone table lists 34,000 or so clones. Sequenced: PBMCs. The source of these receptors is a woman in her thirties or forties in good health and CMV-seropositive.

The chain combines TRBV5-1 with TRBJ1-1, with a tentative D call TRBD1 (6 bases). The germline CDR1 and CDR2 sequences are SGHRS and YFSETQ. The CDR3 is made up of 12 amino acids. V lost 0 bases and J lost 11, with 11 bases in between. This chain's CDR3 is CASSLGTETAFF. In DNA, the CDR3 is TGCGCCAGCAGCTTGGGGACAGAAACGGCTTTCTTT. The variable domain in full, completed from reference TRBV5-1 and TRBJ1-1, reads KAGVTQTPRYLIKTRGQQVTLSCSPISGHRSVSWYQQTPGQGLQFLFEYFSETQRNKGNFPGRFSGRQFSNSRSEMNVSTLELGDSALYLCASSLGTETAFFGQGTRLTVV.

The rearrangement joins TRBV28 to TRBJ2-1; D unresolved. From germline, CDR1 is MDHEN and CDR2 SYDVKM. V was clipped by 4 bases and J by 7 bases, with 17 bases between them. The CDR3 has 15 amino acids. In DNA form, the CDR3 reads TGTGCCAGCAGTTCATTTAACTACGCCGAGAATGAGCAGTTCTTC. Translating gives CASSSFNYAENEQFF.

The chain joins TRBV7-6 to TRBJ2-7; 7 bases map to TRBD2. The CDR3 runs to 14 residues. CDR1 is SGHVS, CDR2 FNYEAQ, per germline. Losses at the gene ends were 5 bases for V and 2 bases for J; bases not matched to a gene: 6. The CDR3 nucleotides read TGTGCCAGCAGCGACGGGGGGTTCACCTACGAGCAGTACTTC. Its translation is CASSDGGFTYEQYF.

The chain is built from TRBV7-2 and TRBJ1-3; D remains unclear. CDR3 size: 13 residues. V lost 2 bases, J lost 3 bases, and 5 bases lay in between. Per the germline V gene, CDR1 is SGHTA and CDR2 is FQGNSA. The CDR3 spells CASSLMSGNTIYF. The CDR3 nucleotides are TGTGCCAGCAGCTTAATGAGTGGAAACACCATATATTTT.

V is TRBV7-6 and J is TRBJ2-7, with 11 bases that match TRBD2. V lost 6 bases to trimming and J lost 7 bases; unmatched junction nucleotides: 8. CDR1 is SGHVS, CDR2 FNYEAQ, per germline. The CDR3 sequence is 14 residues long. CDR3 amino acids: CASSHSGGALEQYF. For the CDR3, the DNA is TGTGCCAGCAGTCATAGCGGGGGGGCCCTTGAGCAGTACTTC.

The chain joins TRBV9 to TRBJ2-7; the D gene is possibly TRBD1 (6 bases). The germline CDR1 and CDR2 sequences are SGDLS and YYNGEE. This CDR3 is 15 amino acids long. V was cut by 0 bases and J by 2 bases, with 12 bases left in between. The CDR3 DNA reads TGTGCCAGCAGCGTAGGTGGGGGCGCCCCCTACGAGCAGTACTTC. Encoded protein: CASSVGGGAPYEQYF.

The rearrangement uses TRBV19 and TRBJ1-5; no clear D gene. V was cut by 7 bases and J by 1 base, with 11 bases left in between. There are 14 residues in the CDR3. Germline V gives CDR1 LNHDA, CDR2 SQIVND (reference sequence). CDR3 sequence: CASKEGMSNQPQHF. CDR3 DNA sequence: TGTGCCAGTAAGGAGGGTATGAGCAATCAGCCCCAGCATTTT.